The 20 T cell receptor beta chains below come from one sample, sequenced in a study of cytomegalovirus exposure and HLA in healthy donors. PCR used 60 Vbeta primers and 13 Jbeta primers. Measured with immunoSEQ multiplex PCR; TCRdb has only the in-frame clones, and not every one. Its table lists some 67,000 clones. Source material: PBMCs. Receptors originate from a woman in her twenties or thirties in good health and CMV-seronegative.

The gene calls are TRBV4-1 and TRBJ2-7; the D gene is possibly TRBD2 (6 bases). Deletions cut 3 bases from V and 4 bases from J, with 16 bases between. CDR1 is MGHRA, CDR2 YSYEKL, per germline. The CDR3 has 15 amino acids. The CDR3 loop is CASSQTDYYQYEQYF. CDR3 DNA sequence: TGCGCCAGCAGCCAGACGGACTATTATCAATACGAGCAGTACTTC.

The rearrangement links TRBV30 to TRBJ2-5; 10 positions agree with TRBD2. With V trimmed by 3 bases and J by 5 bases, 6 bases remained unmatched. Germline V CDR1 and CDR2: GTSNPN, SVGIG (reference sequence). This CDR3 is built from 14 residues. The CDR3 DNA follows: TGTGCCTGGAGGCTAGCGGGAGCCCCGGAGACCCAGTACTTC. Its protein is CAWRLAGAPETQYF.

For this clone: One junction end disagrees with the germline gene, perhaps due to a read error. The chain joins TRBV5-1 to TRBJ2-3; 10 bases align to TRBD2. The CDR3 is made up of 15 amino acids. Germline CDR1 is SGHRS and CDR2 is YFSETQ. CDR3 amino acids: CASSPLAGATDKQYF. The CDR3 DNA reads TGCGCCAGCAGCCCCCTAGCGGGAGCTACAGATAAGCAGTATTTT.

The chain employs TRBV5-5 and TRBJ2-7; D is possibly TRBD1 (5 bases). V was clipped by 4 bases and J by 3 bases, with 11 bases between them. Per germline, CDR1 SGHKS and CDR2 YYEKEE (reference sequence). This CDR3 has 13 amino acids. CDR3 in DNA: TGTGCCAGCAGCCGACAGTCCTTCTACGAGCAGTACTTC. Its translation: CASSRQSFYEQYF.

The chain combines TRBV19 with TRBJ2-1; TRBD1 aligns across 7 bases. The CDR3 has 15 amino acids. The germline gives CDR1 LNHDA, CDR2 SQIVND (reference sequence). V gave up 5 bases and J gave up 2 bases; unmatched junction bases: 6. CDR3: CASSFRQGPYNEQFF. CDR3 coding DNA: TGTGCCAGTAGTTTCAGACAGGGACCCTACAATGAGCAGTTCTTC.

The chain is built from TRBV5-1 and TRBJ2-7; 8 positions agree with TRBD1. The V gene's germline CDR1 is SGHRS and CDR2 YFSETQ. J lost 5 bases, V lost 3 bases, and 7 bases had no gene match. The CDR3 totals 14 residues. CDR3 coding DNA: TGCGCCAGCAGCTCTGGACAGGGTAACGACGAGCAGTACTTC. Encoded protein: CASSSGQGNDEQYF.

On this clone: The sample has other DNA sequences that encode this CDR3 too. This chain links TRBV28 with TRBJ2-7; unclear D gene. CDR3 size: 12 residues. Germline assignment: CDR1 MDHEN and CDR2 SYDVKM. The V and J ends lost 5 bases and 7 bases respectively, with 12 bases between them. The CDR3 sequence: CASSAATREQYF. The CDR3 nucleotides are TGTGCCAGCAGTGCTGCCACTCGGGAGCAGTACTTC.

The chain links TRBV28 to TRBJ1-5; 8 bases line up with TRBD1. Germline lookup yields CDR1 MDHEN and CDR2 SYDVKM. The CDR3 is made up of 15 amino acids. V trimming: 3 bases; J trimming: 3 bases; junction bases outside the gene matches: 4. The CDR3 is CASSLSTGANQPQHF. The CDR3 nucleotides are TGTGCCAGCAGTTTGTCGACAGGGGCCAATCAGCCCCAGCATTTT.

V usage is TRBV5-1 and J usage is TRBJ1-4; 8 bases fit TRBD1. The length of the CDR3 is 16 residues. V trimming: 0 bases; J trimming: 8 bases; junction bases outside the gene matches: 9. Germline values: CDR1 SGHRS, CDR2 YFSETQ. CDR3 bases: TGCGCCAGCAGCTTGGTCCCGACAGGGGCAGAAGAAAAACTGTTTTTT. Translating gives CASSLVPTGAEEKLFF. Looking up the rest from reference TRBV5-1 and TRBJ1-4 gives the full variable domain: KAGVTQTPRYLIKTRGQQVTLSCSPISGHRSVSWYQQTPGQGLQFLFEYFSETQRNKGNFPGRFSGRQFSNSRSEMNVSTLELGDSALYLCASSLVPTGAEEKLFFGSGTQLSVL.

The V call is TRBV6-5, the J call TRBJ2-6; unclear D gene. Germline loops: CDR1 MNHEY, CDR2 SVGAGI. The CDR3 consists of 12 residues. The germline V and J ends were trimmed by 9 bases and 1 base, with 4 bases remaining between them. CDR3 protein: CASQSGANVLTF. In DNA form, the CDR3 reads TGTGCCAGTCAATCTGGGGCCAACGTCCTGACTTTC.

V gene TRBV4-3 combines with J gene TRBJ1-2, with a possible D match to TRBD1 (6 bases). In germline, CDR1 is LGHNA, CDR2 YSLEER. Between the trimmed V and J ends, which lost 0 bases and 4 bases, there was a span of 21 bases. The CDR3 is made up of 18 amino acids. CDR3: CASSQDHGGPEQGYGYTF. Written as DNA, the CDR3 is TGCGCCAGCAGCCAAGATCACGGGGGGCCTGAACAGGGCTATGGCTACACCTTC.

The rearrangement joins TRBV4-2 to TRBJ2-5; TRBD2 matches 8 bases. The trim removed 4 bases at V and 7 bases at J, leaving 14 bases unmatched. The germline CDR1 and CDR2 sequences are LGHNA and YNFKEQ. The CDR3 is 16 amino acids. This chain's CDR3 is CASSPGGAGGLGTQYF. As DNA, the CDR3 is TGTGCCAGCAGCCCCGGGGGGGCGGGGGGCCTAGGGACCCAGTACTTC.

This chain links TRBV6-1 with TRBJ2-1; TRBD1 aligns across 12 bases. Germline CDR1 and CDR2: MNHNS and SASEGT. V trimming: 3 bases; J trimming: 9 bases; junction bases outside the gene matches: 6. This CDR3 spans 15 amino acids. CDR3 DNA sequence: TGTGCCAGCAGTGATGCCGGGACAGGGGGCCTTGAGCAGTTCTTC. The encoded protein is CASSDAGTGGLEQFF.

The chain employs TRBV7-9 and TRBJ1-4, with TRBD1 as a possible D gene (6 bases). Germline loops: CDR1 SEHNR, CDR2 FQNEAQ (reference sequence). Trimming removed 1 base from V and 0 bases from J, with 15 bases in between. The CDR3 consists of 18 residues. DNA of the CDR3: TGTGCCAGCAGCTTAGGAAGGGAGGGGACATCAACTAATGAAAAACTGTTTTTT. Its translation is CASSLGREGTSTNEKLFF.

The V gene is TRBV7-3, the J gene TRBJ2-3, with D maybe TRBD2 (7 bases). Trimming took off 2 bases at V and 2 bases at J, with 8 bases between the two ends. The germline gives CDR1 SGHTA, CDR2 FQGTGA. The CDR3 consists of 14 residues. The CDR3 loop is CASSLAGATDTQYF. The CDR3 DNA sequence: TGTGCCAGCAGCTTAGCGGGGGCCACAGATACGCAGTATTTT.

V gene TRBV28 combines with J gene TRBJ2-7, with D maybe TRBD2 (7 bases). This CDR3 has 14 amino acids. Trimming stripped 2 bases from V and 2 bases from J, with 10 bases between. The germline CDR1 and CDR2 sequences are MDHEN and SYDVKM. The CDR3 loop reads CASSLIGGAYEQYF. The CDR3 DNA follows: TGTGCCAGCAGTTTAATAGGGGGGGCCTACGAGCAGTACTTC.

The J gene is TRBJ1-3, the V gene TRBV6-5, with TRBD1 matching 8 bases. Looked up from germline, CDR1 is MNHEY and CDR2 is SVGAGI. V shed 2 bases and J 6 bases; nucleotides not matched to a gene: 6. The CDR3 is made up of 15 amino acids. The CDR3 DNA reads TGTGCCAGCAGTTACCGGACAGGGCTTGAAAACACCATATATTTT. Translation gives CASSYRTGLENTIYF.

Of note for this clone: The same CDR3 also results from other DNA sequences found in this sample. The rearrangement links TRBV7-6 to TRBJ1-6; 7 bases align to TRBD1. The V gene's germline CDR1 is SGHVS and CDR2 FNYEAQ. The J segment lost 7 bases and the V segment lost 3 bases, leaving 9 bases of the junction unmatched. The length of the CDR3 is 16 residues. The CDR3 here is CASSLGQPWMNSPLHF. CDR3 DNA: TGTGCCAGCAGCTTGGGACAGCCGTGGATGAATTCACCCCTCCACTTT. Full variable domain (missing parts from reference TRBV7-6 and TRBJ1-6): GAGVSQSPRYKVTKRGQDVALRCDPISGHVSLYWYRQALGQGPEFLTYFNYEAQQDKSGLPNDRFSAERPEGSISTLTIQRTEQRDSAMYRCASSLGQPWMNSPLHFGNGTRLTVT.

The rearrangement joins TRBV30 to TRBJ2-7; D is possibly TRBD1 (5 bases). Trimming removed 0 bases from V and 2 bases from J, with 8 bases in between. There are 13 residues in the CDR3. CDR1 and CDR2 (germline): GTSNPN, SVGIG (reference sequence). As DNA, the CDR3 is TGTGCCTGGAGTGTAGAGACAGCCTACGAGCAGTACTTC. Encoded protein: CAWSVETAYEQYF.

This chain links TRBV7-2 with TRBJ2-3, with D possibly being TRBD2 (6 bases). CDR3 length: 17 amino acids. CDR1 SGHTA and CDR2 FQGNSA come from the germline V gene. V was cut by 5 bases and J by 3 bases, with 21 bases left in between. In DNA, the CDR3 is TGTGCCAGCAGCCGTAGTGTCCTCGGGAGCTTAACAGATACGCAGTATTTT. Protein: CASSRSVLGSLTDTQYF.